This entry concerns a single T cell receptor (beta chain). What this receptor recognizes is not known. No much larger clonotype is one base removed from it; base qualities were not supplied. The meaning of the sample's treatment or condition label: therapeutic diphenylcyclopropenone sensitization with weekly scalp DPC. Blood at each patch-test visit was drawn before the patch test was applied. To be eligible, patients had to be aged 18 to 70, diagnosed with alopecia and judged suitable for DPC therapy, while pregnant patients were excluded. Total RNA was extracted from unfractionated whole blood collected in Tempus Blood RNA tubes. This entry is derived from a study of human T cells and chemical hapten exposure (dated by TCRdb to 2020 to 2023). Describing the broader study: For sensitization, 2% DPC in acetone was applied to a roughly 2 cm by roughly 2 cm area of upper inner arm skin. In alopecia patients, the study followed how the peripheral blood TCR repertoire changed in vivo over primary and secondary sensitization to diphenylcyclopropenone (DPC), a hapten. Weekly therapeutic DPC doses were additionally applied to the scalp of patients throughout the roughly 24-week study period. Blood samples were taken from patients before sensitization (week 0) and at 2, 6 and about 24 weeks after DPC sensitization. Libraries were pooled for sequencing, and variation in per-sample TCR yields was attributed mainly to small differences in library volumes within the pool. The patient cohort, mostly female, included alopecia areata with under or over 50% scalp involvement, alopecia totalis and alopecia universalis. About 28 alopecia patients gave blood for TCR sequencing at one to four time points (pre-sensitization, 2, 6 and 24 weeks). Patch tests used Finn chambers with 0.01% DPC on the upper back, scored after 6 days by International Contact Dermatitis Research Group standards. The paper's findings and limits, for the study overall: No change with DPC sensitization was found in the number of TCRs above 1 in 1000 frequency, and no evidence of global repertoire structure alterations was found. Because every patient had alopecia, a presumed autoimmune disease, the patients' immune response might differ from that of healthy individuals. Expanded TCRs formed significantly more large CDR3 similarity clusters than pre-sensitization or healthy control sets, consistent with antigen-driven responses. Patch test score was positively correlated with the number of PT1 expanded TCRs, with significance at thresholds 8, 16 and 32 but not at 4. Repeated subsampling changed both the strength of the expansion versus patch-test correlation and the threshold at which that correlation became significant.

Library preparation attached unique molecular identifiers to individual cDNA molecules for quantitative, reproducible TCR counting. Each blood RNA sample was used to sequence both TCR alpha and TCR beta chains. In the authors' own workflow: The median number of TCRs per sample was 85,000 to 100,000, ranging from about 23,224 to 700,000. V, J and CDR3 annotation of the TCR reads was carried out using the Decombinator software suite. For the PS versus PT1 abundance plots, all samples were subsampled to the same number of TCRs (28,000). TCRs were defined as expanded if absent before sensitization and observed at least eight times at the 2-week time point. TCRdb itself trimmed the public reads at Q25 with fastp, ran MiXCR and retained productive beta chains. Each entry is one CDR3 protein sequence, shown with its most common DNA and genes. The V and J calls and clone size are TCRdb's, not the authors'. Counted in this sample were around 440 distinct CDR3 sequences; roughly two fifths of them appeared once. About 10% of the sample rests with the top ten.

Trimming takes 8 bases from V and 1 base from J, and the germline ends sit 10 bases apart. Counted from cysteine to phenylalanine, this CDR3 has 12 amino acids. Of the read, only the CDR3 DNA is kept; its 36 bases are in frame from base 1. Via the germline V gene (reference sequence), CDR1 is GTSNPN and CDR2 SVGIG. The sequence links TRBV30 to TRBJ2-3; no D gene call is confident. The sequence came from an adult with alopecia areata. Some clones in this sample may be carry-over from other donors' samples. This table probably holds off-target reads from a library built for another chain. The starting material was whole blood, obtained before DPC sensitization or 2, 6, or about 24 weeks after (not recorded which). The CDR3 in this case is CAGWWGTDTQYF. The sequence in DNA is TGTGCCGGGTGGTGGGGCACAGATACGCAGTATTTT.